These 12 T cell receptor beta chains came from one sample sequenced in a study of cytotoxic CD8 clonotypes in ibrutinib-treated CLL. Sequencing was performed with immunoSEQ multiplex PCR; in TCRdb, only in-frame clones are kept and a portion is missing. Of around 150,000 clones detected, about four fifths appear once; the ten largest clones hold under 2.5%. This specimen consisted of PBMCs, obtained after 12 months of ibrutinib treatment. The source of these receptors is a human donor with chronic lymphocytic leukemia.

The J gene is TRBJ2-5, the V gene TRBV9; a possible D gene is TRBD2 (6 bases). CDR1 is SGDLS and CDR2 is YYNGEE in the germline V gene. This CDR3 comprises 16 residues. Deletions cut 0 bases from V and 5 bases from J, with 17 bases between. The CDR3 region has the DNA TGTGCCAGCAGCGTAGGGCGGGGCAGGGATTCGGAGACCCAGTACTTC. It translates to CASSVGRGRDSETQYF.

The V and J genes are TRBV19 and TRBJ1-1, with D perhaps matching TRBD1 (5 bases). Trimming removed 3 bases at V and 1 base at J, with 12 bases between. From germline, CDR1 is LNHDA and CDR2 SQIVND (reference sequence). The CDR3 contains 15 residues. CDR3 amino acids: CASSIGARGNTEAFF. CDR3 sequence (DNA): TGTGCCAGTAGTATTGGGGCCCGGGGGAACACTGAAGCTTTCTTT.

The V gene is TRBV5-1, the J gene TRBJ2-2; 7 bases match TRBD1. The germline V gene encodes CDR1 SGHRS and CDR2 YFSETQ. V lost 4 bases and J lost 3; bases outside the gene matches: 3. The CDR3 totals 14 residues. CDR3 sequence (DNA): TGCGCCAGCAGCACAGGGGCGGACACCGGGGAGCTGTTTTTT. As protein: CASSTGADTGELFF.

This chain connects TRBV19 to TRBJ1-2; 7 bases align to TRBD1. Germline CDR1 reads LNHDA; CDR2 reads SQIVND (reference sequence). The trim removed 3 bases at V and 2 bases at J, leaving 0 bases unmatched. The CDR3 spans 13 residues. The CDR3 is CASSMTGNYGYTF. CDR3 DNA sequence: TGTGCCAGTAGTATGACAGGGAACTATGGCTACACCTTC.

Concerning this clone itself: One end of the junction fails to match germline, which may point to a read error. The V and J genes are TRBV6-6 and TRBJ1-2; TRBD1 is a possible D gene (6 bases). This CDR3 comprises 15 residues. CDR1 MNHNY and CDR2 SVGAGI come from the germline V gene (reference sequence). The CDR3 nucleotides are TGTGCCAGCAGTTACCGGGCAGGGGCTAGCTATGGCTATACCTTC. It translates to CASSYRAGASYGYTF.

The chain combines TRBV28 with TRBJ2-6, with D uncertain. With 4 bases removed from V and 2 bases from J, the gap between germline ends came to 12 bases. This CDR3 is built from 16 residues. Looked up from germline, CDR1 is MDHEN and CDR2 is SYDVKM. This chain's CDR3 is CASSYLGKAGANVLTF. CDR3 nucleotides: TGTGCCAGCAGTTATCTGGGGAAGGCTGGGGCCAACGTCCTGACTTTC. Using reference TRBV28 and TRBJ2-6 for the parts outside the CDR3, the full variable domain is DVKVTQSSRYLVKRTGEKVFLECVQDMDHENMFWYRQDPGLGLRLIYFSYDVKMKEKGDIPEGYSVSREKKERFSLILESASTNQTSMYLCASSYLGKAGANVLTFGAGSRLTVL.

The rearrangement links TRBV4-1 to TRBJ1-4, with a weak D call TRBD1 (6 bases). Germline V gives CDR1 MGHRA, CDR2 YSYEKL. Trimming cost V 3 bases and J 7 bases, with 12 bases left between them. This CDR3 has 14 amino acids. The CDR3 coding sequence is TGCGCCAGCAGCCATACCGGGACAAGTGAAAAACTGTTTTTT. Amino acid sequence: CASSHTGTSEKLFF.

The chain carries TRBV4-2 and TRBJ2-1, with 7 bases identical to TRBD2. Germline assignment: CDR1 LGHNA and CDR2 YNFKEQ. The CDR3 is made up of 16 amino acids. After removal of 3 bases from V and 4 bases from J, the junction contained 9 bases not matched to a gene. The CDR3 DNA sequence: TGTGCCAGCAGCCAGGGTACTAGCGCTCATTACAATGAGCAGTTCTTC. This encodes CASSQGTSAHYNEQFF.

The rearrangement joins TRBV7-9 to TRBJ1-2, with D possibly being TRBD1 (6 bases). The CDR3 consists of 15 residues. The V gene lost 0 bases and the J gene lost 5 bases, with 13 bases spanning the gap. CDR1 and CDR2 from the germline V gene are SEHNR and FQNEAQ (reference sequence). The CDR3 bases are TGTGCCAGCAGCTTAGCGGTGGACAGAGCATATGGCTACACCTTC. The encoded protein is CASSLAVDRAYGYTF.

The gene calls are TRBV27 and TRBJ2-3; no firm D call. The germline V gene has CDR1 MNHEY and CDR2 SMNVEV (reference sequence). V was cut by 4 bases and J by 0 bases, with 11 bases left in between. The CDR3 spans 15 residues. The CDR3 here is CASSSLVGSTDTQYF. As DNA, the CDR3 is TGTGCCAGCAGTTCCCTAGTCGGGAGCACAGATACGCAGTATTTT.

The chain recombines TRBV2 with TRBJ2-2; 8 bases fit TRBD1. Per the germline V gene, CDR1 is SNHLY and CDR2 is FYNNEI. Trimming cost V 6 bases and J 7 bases; bases outside gene matches: 13. The CDR3 is 16 amino acids. The CDR3 here is CASRLPDRGRIGELFF. The CDR3 DNA is TGTGCCAGCAGGTTACCCGACAGGGGTAGGATCGGGGAGCTGTTTTTT.

The chain employs TRBV4-1 and TRBJ1-6, with 7 bases aligning to TRBD1. Germline V CDR1 and CDR2: MGHRA, YSYEKL. V lost 0 bases, J lost 7 bases, and 3 bases stayed unmatched. The CDR3 is made up of 15 amino acids. The CDR3 region is CASSQDRGKNSPLHF. In nucleotides, the CDR3 is TGCGCCAGCAGCCAAGACAGGGGGAAGAATTCACCCCTCCACTTT.